This TCR beta chain originates from a study of blood T cell repertoires in COVID-19. Libraries were prepared by immunoSEQ multiplex PCR; TCRdb keeps only in-frame clonotypes and omits some of them. Here the sample spans over 200,000 clones, 70% to 90% being singletons. Looked up from germline, CDR1 is SGHRS and CDR2 is YFSETQ. J gave up 4 bases and V 3 bases, and 4 bases lay outside the gene matches. This CDR3 contains 14 residues. V and J are TRBV5-1 and TRBJ2-7; 10 positions match TRBD1. Sequenced material: PBMCs or T cells enriched from blood (not recorded which). The TCR sequence derives from a man aged 25 to 45 who had recovered from COVID-19. The CDR3: CASSSGTGVYEQYF. The CDR3 nucleotides read TGCGCCAGCAGCTCCGGGACAGGGGTATACGAGCAGTACTTC.